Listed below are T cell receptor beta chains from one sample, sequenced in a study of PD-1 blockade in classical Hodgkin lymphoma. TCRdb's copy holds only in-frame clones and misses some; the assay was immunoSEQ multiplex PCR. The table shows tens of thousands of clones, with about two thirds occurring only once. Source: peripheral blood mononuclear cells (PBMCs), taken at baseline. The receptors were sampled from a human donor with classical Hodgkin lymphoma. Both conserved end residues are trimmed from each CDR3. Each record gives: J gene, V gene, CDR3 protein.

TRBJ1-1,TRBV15,ATSREGQNTEAF
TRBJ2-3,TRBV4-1,ASSQDQLSTDTQY
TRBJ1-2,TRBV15,ATSREQGWEYGYT
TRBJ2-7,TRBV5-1,ASSLEGRYEQY
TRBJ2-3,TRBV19,ASSIATGPTDTQY
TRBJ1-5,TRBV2,ASSEGRDFWEH
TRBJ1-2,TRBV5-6,ASSMRQGDYGYT
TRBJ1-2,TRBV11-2,ASSDGAYGYT
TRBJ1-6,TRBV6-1,ASSNPETDNSPLH
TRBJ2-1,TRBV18,ASSPRVHDEQF
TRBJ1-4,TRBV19,ASSMSTAINEKLF
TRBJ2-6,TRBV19,AGRTGSGANVLT
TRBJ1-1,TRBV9,ASRAGGYSEAF
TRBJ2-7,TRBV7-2,ASSLASSGLYEQY
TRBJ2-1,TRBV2,ASSGQIYNEQF